This T cell receptor (beta chain) comes out of a study of T cells in Graves' hyperthyroidism and ophthalmopathy. The study excluded patients with uncontrolled infection, other autoimmune disease, pregnancy or lactation. Diagnostic decisions used clinical symptoms, serum thyroxine and TRAb, thyroid ultrasound and orbital computed tomography. The TCR beta CDR3 regions underwent amplification using RNA transcripts as the source. Initially, a first-round RT-PCR of the TCR CDR3 employed the HTBI primer set. Via MiXCR, TCRdb re-called the multiplex PCR reads, giving one row per CDR3 protein. The repertoire holds about 600,000 distinct CDR3 sequences, with 13% to 15% as singletons. This clonotype has at least ten counts. This CDR3 comprises 15 residues. Germline CDR1 is SEHNR and CDR2 is FQNEAQ (reference sequence). V was pared by 5 bases and J by 6 bases, with 8 bases of the junction left unmatched.

The J gene is TRBJ2-1, the V gene TRBV7-9; 9 bases line up with TRBD2. The clonotype originates from a woman younger than 35 with Graves' ophthalmopathy. Sequenced input: blood. For the CDR3, the DNA is TGTGCCAGCAGCCGGTCCCTAGCGGGATTCAATGAGCAGTTCTTC. Translated: CASSRSLAGFNEQFF.